These 21 T cell receptor beta chains came from one sample sequenced in a study of T cell changes during pregnancy in multiple sclerosis. Profiling relied on immunoSEQ multiplex PCR, and the TCRdb table lists in-frame clones only, not all of them. The sample contains approximately 57,000 clones, 92% of which appear only once. Sample: CD4+ T cells from peripheral blood mononuclear cells, taken in the second trimester of pregnancy. The receptors shown here come from a female donor with multiple sclerosis, enrolled in a pregnancy study.

This rearrangement joins TRBV7-2 to TRBJ1-1; maybe TRBD1 (5 bases). Germline lookup yields CDR1 SGHTA and CDR2 FQGNSA. The CDR3 consists of 15 residues. V was clipped by 6 bases and J by 2 bases, with 16 bases between them. In nucleotides, the CDR3 is TGTGCCAGCAGTCTTAGACAGAATAAAAACACTGAAGCTTTCTTT. Amino acids: CASSLRQNKNTEAFF.

J is TRBJ2-5 and V is TRBV2; tentative D call: TRBD1 (6 bases). There are 14 residues in the CDR3. CDR1 and CDR2 (germline): SNHLY, FYNNEI. V gave up 4 bases and J gave up 1 base, with 10 bases separating them. The CDR3 sequence: CASSVQGPQETQYF. DNA of the CDR3: TGTGCCAGCAGTGTACAGGGCCCCCAAGAGACCCAGTACTTC.

This chain links TRBV10-1 with TRBJ2-7; 8 positions match TRBD2. Germline trimming cut 5 bases from V and 3 bases from J; bases unmatched to any gene: 6. Germline-derived CDR1 and CDR2 are WNHNN and SYGVQD (reference sequence). The CDR3 length is 14 residues. CDR3 protein: CASSFSGDVYEQYF. CDR3 sequence (DNA): TGCGCCAGCAGTTTTAGCGGGGATGTCTACGAGCAGTACTTC.

The chain uses TRBV6-1 and TRBJ2-7; D possibly corresponds to TRBD1 (5 bases). The germline CDR1 and CDR2 sequences are MNHNS and SASEGT. The CDR3 totals 15 residues. V shed 6 bases and J shed 3 bases, with 18 bases lying between them. The CDR3, as DNA: TGTGCCAGCAGCCTCGGACACCCAAGGGACTACGAGCAGTACTTC. Residues: CASSLGHPRDYEQYF.

V usage is TRBV30 and J usage is TRBJ2-1, with D unclear. CDR1 GTSNPN and CDR2 SVGIG come from the germline V gene (reference sequence). The CDR3 extends over 15 amino acids. Trimming left V 0 bases short and J 6 bases short, with 15 bases between. CDR3: CAWSVGPQAGNEQFF. The CDR3 DNA is TGTGCCTGGAGTGTAGGTCCCCAGGCCGGCAATGAGCAGTTCTTC.

The J gene is TRBJ1-3, the V gene TRBV7-6, with 7 nucleotides matching TRBD1. The germline V gene encodes CDR1 SGHVS and CDR2 FNYEAQ. CDR3 size: 18 residues. V shed 2 bases, J shed 0 bases, and the junction held 10 bases outside the gene matches. This CDR3 is CASSLLWAGGSSGNTIYF. Here the CDR3 DNA reads TGTGCCAGCAGCTTACTGTGGGCAGGGGGAAGCTCTGGAAACACCATATATTTT.

V and J are TRBV4-2 and TRBJ2-3; 7 bases line up with TRBD2. This CDR3 spans 15 amino acids. The V segment lost 4 bases and the J segment 1 base; nucleotides outside the gene matches: 5. The V gene's germline CDR1 is LGHNA and CDR2 YNFKEQ. CDR3 nucleotides: TGTGCCAGCAGCCGTGAAGCGGGACGCACAGATACGCAGTATTTT. It is translated as CASSREAGRTDTQYF.

The chain uses TRBV6-6 and TRBJ2-1; TRBD2 matches at 8 bases. The V segment lost 3 bases and the J segment 8 bases; nucleotides outside the gene matches: 9. Germline CDR1 is MNHNY and CDR2 is SVGAGI (reference sequence). CDR3 length: 15 residues. The CDR3 region has the DNA TGTGCCAGCAGTTATGATACTAGCGGAACCGATGAGCAGTTCTTC. Encoded protein: CASSYDTSGTDEQFF.

J is TRBJ1-2 and V is TRBV27; D gene uncertain. Trimming shortened V by 3 bases and J by 3 bases, and 11 bases separated the two germline ends. CDR3 length: 14 amino acids. CDR1 and CDR2 (germline): MNHEY, SMNVEV (reference sequence). This chain's CDR3 is CASSLAGGDYGYTF. The CDR3 DNA sequence: TGTGCCAGCAGTTTGGCGGGAGGAGACTATGGCTACACCTTC.

V gene TRBV19 combines with J gene TRBJ2-1; 10 nucleotides agree with TRBD2. Germline assignment: CDR1 LNHDA and CDR2 SQIVND (reference sequence). The V gene end was trimmed by 7 bases and the J gene end by 5 bases; junction bases not matched to a gene: 5. The CDR3 has 14 amino acids. The CDR3 protein is CASTRAGGNNEQFF. The CDR3 nucleotides read TGTGCCAGTACGAGAGCGGGGGGGAACAATGAGCAGTTCTTC.

This chain uses TRBV5-6 with TRBJ2-7, with 7 bases fitting TRBD1. CDR3 length equals 15 residues. The V gene end was trimmed by 3 bases and the J gene end by 0 bases; junction bases not matched to a gene: 6. The germline CDR1 and CDR2 sequences are SGHDT and YYEEEE. The DNA of the CDR3 is TGTGCCAGCAGCTGGGACAGCCTTAGCTCCTACGAGCAGTACTTC. Protein product: CASSWDSLSSYEQYF.

The chain couples TRBV5-1 to TRBJ2-3, with D tentatively TRBD1 (5 bases). From germline, CDR1 is SGHRS and CDR2 YFSETQ. The CDR3 contains 16 residues. V was cut by 2 bases and J by 2 bases, with 15 bases left in between. The chain's CDR3 is CASSFGQGVITDTQYF. The DNA of the CDR3 is TGCGCCAGCAGCTTCGGCCAAGGGGTAATCACAGATACGCAGTATTTT.

The rearrangement joins TRBV12-5 to TRBJ2-5; TRBD1 matches at 11 bases. V gave up 7 bases and J gave up 5 bases; unmatched junction bases: 9. The CDR3 sequence is 15 residues long. Germline values: CDR1 LGHNT, CDR2 FRNRAP. The CDR3 loop is CASASDRGRMETQYF. CDR3 in DNA: TGTGCTAGTGCCTCGGACAGGGGGCGAATGGAGACCCAGTACTTC. Supplemented by reference TRBV12-5 and TRBJ2-5, the full variable domain reads DARVTQTPRHKVTEMGQEVTMRCQPILGHNTVFWYRQTMMQGLELLAYFRNRAPLDDSGMPKDRFSAEMPDATLATLKIQPSEPRDSAVYFCASASDRGRMETQYFGPGTRLLVL.

The chain carries TRBV11-3 and TRBJ2-7, with 9 bases that match TRBD1. From germline, CDR1 is SGHNT and CDR2 YENEEA. This CDR3 is 15 amino acids long. V lost 5 bases and J lost 3; bases outside the gene matches: 8. CDR3 sequence: CASSPGTGRFYEQYF. The CDR3 coding sequence is TGTGCCAGCAGCCCCGGGACAGGGAGGTTCTACGAGCAGTACTTC.

The J gene is TRBJ1-2, the V gene TRBV7-3; the D is unclear. The CDR3 has 13 residues. V was trimmed by 4 bases and J by 7 bases, leaving 13 bases between them. Germline V lookup: CDR1 SGHTA, CDR2 FQGTGA. In DNA form, the CDR3 reads TGTGCCAGCAGCTCGAGAGCTTCGGTTGGCTACACCTTC. This translates into CASSSRASVGYTF.

V usage is TRBV9 and J usage is TRBJ1-1; D is unresolved. CDR1 and CDR2 (germline): SGDLS, YYNGEE. The CDR3 is made up of 15 amino acids. Trimming shortened V by 0 bases and J by 1 base, and 10 bases separated the two germline ends. The CDR3 DNA reads as TGTGCCAGCAGCGTAGGAGAGACTCCGAACACTGAAGCTTTCTTT. Translation: CASSVGETPNTEAFF.

The rearrangement joins TRBV6-5 to TRBJ2-5; possibly TRBD2 for D (5 bases). Germline CDR1 and CDR2: MNHEY and SVGAGI. Trimming took 10 bases from V and 2 from J, leaving 11 bases between them. CDR3 length: 12 residues. The CDR3 sequence: CATRKRQETQYF. As DNA, the CDR3 is TGTGCCACCCGGAAGCGGCAAGAGACCCAGTACTTC.

The genes are TRBV7-9 and TRBJ1-1; 7 nucleotides match TRBD1. CDR1 is SEHNR, CDR2 FQNEAQ, per germline (reference sequence). This CDR3 is built from 13 residues. Losses at the gene ends were 1 base for V and 8 bases for J; bases not matched to a gene: 4. In DNA, the CDR3 is TGTGCCAGCAGCTTAGAAGGGGGCAGGGAAGCTTTCTTT. This translates into CASSLEGGREAFF.

This chain links TRBV5-6 with TRBJ2-5; 11 bases agree with TRBD2. V lost 4 bases and J lost 0; bases outside the gene matches: 5. Germline V gives CDR1 SGHDT, CDR2 YYEEEE. This CDR3 comprises 16 residues. This chain's CDR3 is CASSPWTSGYQETQYF. CDR3 nucleotides: TGTGCCAGCAGCCCATGGACTAGCGGGTACCAAGAGACCCAGTACTTC.

The rearrangement links TRBV5-4 to TRBJ1-1; a possible D gene is TRBD1 (6 bases). Deletions cut 4 bases from V and 6 bases from J, with 13 bases between. There are 13 residues in the CDR3. Germline-derived CDR1 and CDR2 are SGHNT and YYREEE (reference sequence). The CDR3 loop reads CASSQQGIAEAFF. The CDR3 bases are TGTGCCAGCAGCCAACAGGGTATCGCTGAAGCTTTCTTT.

On this clone itself: Compared with germline, one end of the junction differs, possibly owing to a read error. V and J are TRBV15 and TRBJ1-4, with 7 bases identical to TRBD1. The CDR3 sequence is 13 residues long. The germline V gene encodes CDR1 LNHNV and CDR2 YYDKDF (reference sequence). The CDR3: CATSRDPVGDRLF. The CDR3 region has the DNA TGTGCCACCAGCAGAGATCCGGTAGGGGACAGACTTTTT.